These T cell receptor beta chains were read from a single sample in a study of T cell responses to AZD1222 COVID-19 vaccine. Some clones are missing from TCRdb's copy, which holds only in-frame ones; the method was immunoSEQ multiplex PCR. This repertoire shows roughly 180,000 clones, around 90% found once; its top ten account for 1.5% to 2.5%. This specimen consisted of peripheral blood, obtained 28 days after the second AZD1222 dose. Receptor source: an adult who received the AZD1222 COVID-19 vaccine. Each CDR3 is given with its conserved first and last residue. The D gene is left open where the match is weak. Size tells how often a clone was seen (once, few, many) or the class of an expanded clone, and some rows leave it out.

clone_size: few; j_call: TRBJ1-5; d_call: NA; v_call: TRBV4-1; cdr3_aa: CASSPRAGRDSNQPQHF; cdr3_nt: TGCGCCAGCAGCCCGAGAGCGGGCAGGGATAGCAATCAGCCCCAGCATTTT
clone_size: NA; j_call: TRBJ1-3; d_call: NA; v_call: TRBV7-9; cdr3_aa: CASSFEGNTIYF; cdr3_nt: TGTGCCAGCAGCTTTGAAGGAAACACCATATATTTT
clone_size: once; j_call: TRBJ1-4; d_call: NA; v_call: TRBV18; cdr3_aa: CASSPRDPPEKLFF; cdr3_nt: TGTGCCAGCTCACCGCGGGACCCACCCGAAAAACTGTTTTTT
clone_size: NA; j_call: TRBJ1-1; d_call: NA; v_call: TRBV9; cdr3_aa: CASSEKLGSTEAFF; cdr3_nt: TGTGCCAGCAGCGAAAAGTTGGGGAGCACTGAAGCTTTCTTT
clone_size: NA; j_call: TRBJ1-2; d_call: NA; v_call: TRBV15; cdr3_aa: CATSSFGGSYGYTF; cdr3_nt: TGTGCCACCAGCAGCTTTGGAGGGAGCTATGGCTACACCTTC
clone_size: once; j_call: TRBJ1-2; d_call: NA; v_call: TRBV19; cdr3_aa: CASSIGGYYGYTF; cdr3_nt: TGTGCCAGTAGTATTGGGGGCTACTATGGCTACACCTTC
clone_size: once; j_call: TRBJ1-6; d_call: NA; v_call: TRBV5-1; cdr3_aa: CASSPDTDNSPLHF; cdr3_nt: TGCGCCAGCAGCCCCGACACCGATAATTCACCCCTCCACTTT
clone_size: NA; j_call: TRBJ1-2; d_call: NA; v_call: TRBV3-1/TRBV3-2; cdr3_aa: CASSQDLRGFGYTF; cdr3_nt: TGTGCCAGCAGCCAAGATCTAAGAGGATTCGGCTACACCTTC
clone_size: NA; j_call: TRBJ1-2; d_call: NA; v_call: TRBV4-3; cdr3_aa: CASSQDIGYYGYTF; cdr3_nt: TGCGCCAGCAGCCAAGATATCGGGTACTATGGCTACACCTTC
clone_size: NA; j_call: TRBJ2-7; d_call: NA; v_call: TRBV29-1; cdr3_aa: CSAANWEAAYEQYF; cdr3_nt: TGCAGCGCTGCTAACTGGGAGGCCGCCTACGAGCAGTACTTC
clone_size: few; j_call: TRBJ2-1; d_call: TRBD2; v_call: TRBV7-3; cdr3_aa: CASSLTGGSPDEQFF; cdr3_nt: TGTGCCAGCAGCTTAACGGGCGGGAGCCCTGATGAGCAGTTCTTC
clone_size: once; j_call: TRBJ1-6; d_call: TRBD1; v_call: TRBV6-2/TRBV6-3; cdr3_aa: CASSSVRGAGSPLHF; cdr3_nt: TGTGCCAGCAGTTCTGTCAGGGGGGCCGGCTCACCCCTCCACTTT
clone_size: NA; j_call: TRBJ1-5; d_call: NA; v_call: TRBV21-1; cdr3_aa: CASSAGLQHF; cdr3_nt: TGTGCCAGCAGCGCGGGCCTCCAGCATTTT
clone_size: NA; j_call: TRBJ1-5; d_call: NA; v_call: TRBV7-8; cdr3_aa: CASSLGQLDNQPQHF; cdr3_nt: TGTGCCAGCAGCTTAGGACAGCTTGACAATCAGCCCCAGCATTTT
clone_size: NA; j_call: TRBJ2-7; d_call: NA; v_call: TRBV21-1; cdr3_aa: CASSKGIERSPHEQYF; cdr3_nt: TGTGCCAGCAGCAAGGGGATCGAAAGGAGCCCTCACGAGCAGTACTTC
clone_size: NA; j_call: TRBJ2-1; d_call: NA; v_call: TRBV30; cdr3_aa: CAWGSYNEQFF; cdr3_nt: TGTGCCTGGGGCAGTTACAATGAGCAGTTCTTC
clone_size: NA; j_call: TRBJ2-7; d_call: TRBD1; v_call: TRBV5-5; cdr3_aa: CASSLRGLGEQYF; cdr3_nt: TGTGCCAGCAGCTTGAGGGGGCTGGGGGAGCAGTACTTC
clone_size: NA; j_call: TRBJ2-3; d_call: TRBD2; v_call: TRBV7-9; cdr3_aa: CASSLVASGSSDTQYF; cdr3_nt: TGTGCCAGCAGCTTAGTGGCTAGCGGGAGTTCAGATACGCAGTATTTT
clone_size: NA; j_call: TRBJ2-3; d_call: TRBD1; v_call: TRBV5-1; cdr3_aa: CASSRRGTGLDTDTQYF; cdr3_nt: TGCGCCAGCAGCAGACGTGGGACAGGGCTCGACACAGATACGCAGTATTTT
clone_size: NA; j_call: TRBJ2-3; d_call: NA; v_call: TRBV19; cdr3_aa: CASSILGWSTDTQYF; cdr3_nt: TGTGCCAGTAGTATTTTGGGTTGGAGCACAGATACGCAGTATTTT
clone_size: NA; j_call: TRBJ1-4; d_call: TRBD1; v_call: TRBV15; cdr3_aa: CATSRGQGEKLFF; cdr3_nt: TGTGCCACCAGCAGAGGACAGGGTGAAAAACTGTTTTTT
clone_size: NA; j_call: TRBJ1-3; d_call: NA; v_call: TRBV27; cdr3_aa: CASSPAAQIWGNTIYF; cdr3_nt: TGTGCCAGCAGCCCCGCGGCACAGATCTGGGGAAACACCATATATTTT
clone_size: NA; j_call: TRBJ1-2; d_call: NA; v_call: TRBV6-5; cdr3_aa: CASTPLGHYGYTF; cdr3_nt: TGTGCCAGCACCCCCCTGGGGCACTATGGCTACACCTTC
clone_size: NA; j_call: TRBJ2-1; d_call: NA; v_call: TRBV10-3; cdr3_aa: CAISESRGISYNEQFF; cdr3_nt: TGTGCCATCAGTGAGTCGAGAGGGATCTCCTACAATGAGCAGTTCTTC
clone_size: once; j_call: TRBJ1-1; d_call: TRBD1; v_call: TRBV27; cdr3_aa: CASRPGQGAEAFF; cdr3_nt: TGTGCCAGCAGGCCGGGACAGGGGGCTGAAGCTTTCTTT
clone_size: NA; j_call: TRBJ1-2; d_call: TRBD1; v_call: TRBV6-6; cdr3_aa: CASSYSGQGSGYGYTF; cdr3_nt: TGTGCCAGCAGTTACTCAGGACAGGGGTCAGGCTATGGCTACACCTTC
clone_size: NA; j_call: TRBJ1-1; d_call: TRBD1; v_call: TRBV6-5; cdr3_aa: CASSYSGRGHTEAFF; cdr3_nt: TGTGCCAGCAGTTACTCTGGCAGGGGGCACACTGAAGCTTTCTTT
clone_size: NA; j_call: TRBJ2-7; d_call: NA; v_call: TRBV3-1/TRBV3-2; cdr3_aa: CASSPLSAGPPHYEQYF; cdr3_nt: TGTGCCAGCAGCCCTCTCTCTGCGGGGCCGCCCCACTACGAGCAGTACTTC
clone_size: NA; j_call: TRBJ1-1; d_call: NA; v_call: TRBV9; cdr3_aa: CASSVSPIQNTEAFF; cdr3_nt: TGTGCCAGCAGCGTAAGCCCGATACAGAACACTGAAGCTTTCTTT
clone_size: NA; j_call: TRBJ1-1; d_call: NA; v_call: TRBV6-6; cdr3_aa: CASRWEVGKGGTEAFF; cdr3_nt: TGTGCCAGCAGATGGGAGGTAGGGAAAGGAGGCACTGAAGCTTTCTTT
clone_size: NA; j_call: TRBJ2-2; d_call: NA; v_call: TRBV7-3; cdr3_aa: CASSFVQRGTGELFF; cdr3_nt: TGTGCCAGCAGCTTTGTCCAAAGGGGCACCGGGGAGCTGTTTTTT
clone_size: once; j_call: TRBJ2-1; d_call: NA; v_call: TRBV19; cdr3_aa: CASKDTNGNEQFF; cdr3_nt: TGTGCCAGTAAGGACACCAACGGGAATGAGCAGTTCTTC
clone_size: once; j_call: TRBJ1-4; d_call: NA; v_call: TRBV3-1/TRBV3-2; cdr3_aa: CASSSGQKNEKLFF; cdr3_nt: TGTGCCAGCAGCTCGGGACAAAAGAATGAAAAACTGTTTTTT
clone_size: NA; j_call: TRBJ2-1; d_call: TRBD2; v_call: TRBV27; cdr3_aa: CASSKGTSGYNEQFF; cdr3_nt: TGTGCCAGCTCAAAAGGGACTAGCGGCTACAATGAGCAGTTCTTC
clone_size: once; j_call: TRBJ2-4; d_call: TRBD2; v_call: TRBV7-2; cdr3_aa: CASSFAGTSGVNIQYF; cdr3_nt: TGTGCCAGCAGCTTCGCCGGGACTAGCGGAGTAAACATTCAGTACTTC
clone_size: NA; j_call: TRBJ1-2; d_call: TRBD1; v_call: TRBV28; cdr3_aa: CASSLLGGANGYTF; cdr3_nt: TGTGCCAGCAGTTTACTAGGGGGCGCAAATGGCTACACCTTC
clone_size: NA; j_call: TRBJ1-5; d_call: NA; v_call: TRBV28; cdr3_aa: CASSLQGQPQHF; cdr3_nt: TGTGCCAGCAGTCTCCAGGGTCAGCCCCAGCATTTT
clone_size: NA; j_call: TRBJ2-1; d_call: NA; v_call: TRBV7-3; cdr3_aa: CASSSGQYNEQFF; cdr3_nt: TGTGCCAGCAGCTCCGGACAGTACAATGAGCAGTTCTTC
clone_size: once; j_call: TRBJ2-5; d_call: NA; v_call: TRBV6-5; cdr3_aa: CASSYLLKYQETQYF; cdr3_nt: TGTGCCAGCAGTTACCTCCTCAAATACCAAGAGACCCAGTACTTC
clone_size: NA; j_call: TRBJ1-6; d_call: NA; v_call: TRBV28; cdr3_aa: CASQGSAYNSPLHF; cdr3_nt: TGTGCCAGTCAGGGTAGCGCCTATAATTCACCCCTCCACTTT
clone_size: NA; j_call: TRBJ2-3; d_call: NA; v_call: TRBV5-5; cdr3_aa: CASRVGGPLGTDTQYF; cdr3_nt: TGTGCCAGCAGAGTTGGGGGACCTCTGGGCACAGATACGCAGTATTTT
clone_size: NA; j_call: TRBJ2-7; d_call: TRBD2; v_call: TRBV6-5; cdr3_aa: CASSYSWRTRAYEQYF; cdr3_nt: TGTGCCAGCAGTTACTCATGGCGGACTAGAGCCTACGAGCAGTACTTC
clone_size: NA; j_call: TRBJ2-4; d_call: TRBD1; v_call: TRBV24-1; cdr3_aa: CATSGQEPENIQYF; cdr3_nt: TGTGCCACCAGCGGACAGGAGCCCGAAAACATTCAGTACTTC
clone_size: NA; j_call: TRBJ2-7; d_call: TRBD1; v_call: TRBV7-2; cdr3_aa: CASSWRQGPYEQYF; cdr3_nt: TGTGCCAGCAGTTGGAGACAGGGACCCTACGAGCAGTACTTC
clone_size: many; j_call: TRBJ2-1; d_call: NA; v_call: TRBV5-1; cdr3_aa: CASSESRGEQFF; cdr3_nt: TGCGCCAGCAGCGAATCCCGGGGTGAGCAGTTCTTC
clone_size: NA; j_call: TRBJ1-1; d_call: NA; v_call: TRBV14; cdr3_aa: CASSPQGPPTEAFF; cdr3_nt: TGTGCCAGCAGCCCGCAGGGTCCTCCTACTGAAGCTTTCTTT
clone_size: NA; j_call: TRBJ2-7; d_call: NA; v_call: TRBV5-1; cdr3_aa: CASSLPQGSYEQYF; cdr3_nt: TGCGCCAGCAGCCTCCCACAGGGCTCCTACGAGCAGTACTTC
clone_size: NA; j_call: TRBJ2-1; d_call: TRBD2; v_call: TRBV10-3; cdr3_aa: CAISDNSGRALNEQFF; cdr3_nt: TGTGCCATCAGTGATAATAGCGGGAGGGCCTTGAATGAGCAGTTCTTC
clone_size: once; j_call: TRBJ1-3; d_call: NA; v_call: TRBV7-2; cdr3_aa: CASSLVGAGGNTIYF; cdr3_nt: TGTGCCAGCAGCTTAGTGGGGGCGGGTGGAAACACCATATATTTT
clone_size: NA; j_call: TRBJ1-2; d_call: TRBD1; v_call: TRBV7-2; cdr3_aa: CASSQPTGIANYGYTF; cdr3_nt: TGTGCCAGCAGCCAACCGACAGGGATCGCTAACTATGGCTACACCTTC
clone_size: NA; j_call: TRBJ2-1; d_call: NA; v_call: TRBV5-1; cdr3_aa: CASSLLGVYNEQFF; cdr3_nt: TGCGCCAGCAGCTTGCTCGGGGTCTACAATGAGCAGTTCTTC
clone_size: NA; j_call: TRBJ1-1; d_call: TRBD1; v_call: TRBV5-1; cdr3_aa: CASSRQGDTEAFF; cdr3_nt: TGCGCCAGCAGTCGACAGGGTGACACTGAAGCTTTCTTT
clone_size: once; j_call: TRBJ1-5; d_call: NA; v_call: TRBV28; cdr3_aa: CASMWGTGNAQPQHF; cdr3_nt: TGTGCCAGCATGTGGGGAACAGGTAATGCCCAGCCCCAGCATTTT
clone_size: NA; j_call: TRBJ2-5; d_call: TRBD2; v_call: TRBV7-2; cdr3_aa: CASRPTSGLQETQYF; cdr3_nt: TGTGCCAGCAGGCCTACTAGCGGCCTCCAAGAGACCCAGTACTTC